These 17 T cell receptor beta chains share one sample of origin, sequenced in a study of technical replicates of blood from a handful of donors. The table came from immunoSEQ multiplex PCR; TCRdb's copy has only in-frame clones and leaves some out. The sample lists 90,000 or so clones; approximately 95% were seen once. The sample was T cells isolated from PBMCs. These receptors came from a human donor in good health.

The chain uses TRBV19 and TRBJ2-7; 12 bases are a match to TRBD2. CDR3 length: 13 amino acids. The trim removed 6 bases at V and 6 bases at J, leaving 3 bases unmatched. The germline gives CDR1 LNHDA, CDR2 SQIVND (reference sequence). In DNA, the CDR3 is TGTGCCAGTAGGACTAGCGGGAGCCGCGAGCAGTACTTC. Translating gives CASRTSGSREQYF. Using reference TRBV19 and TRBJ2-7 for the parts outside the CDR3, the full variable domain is DGGITQSPKYLFRKEGQNVTLSCEQNLNHDAMYWYRQDPGQGLRLIYYSQIVNDFQKGDIAEGYSVSREKKESFPLTVTSAQKNPTAFYLCASRTSGSREQYFGPGTRLTVT.

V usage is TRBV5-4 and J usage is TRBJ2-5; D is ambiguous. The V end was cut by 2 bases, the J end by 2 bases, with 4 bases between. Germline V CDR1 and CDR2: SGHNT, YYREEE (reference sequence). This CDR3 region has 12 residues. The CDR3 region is CASSFRQETQYF. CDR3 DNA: TGTGCCAGCAGCTTCAGACAAGAGACCCAGTACTTC.

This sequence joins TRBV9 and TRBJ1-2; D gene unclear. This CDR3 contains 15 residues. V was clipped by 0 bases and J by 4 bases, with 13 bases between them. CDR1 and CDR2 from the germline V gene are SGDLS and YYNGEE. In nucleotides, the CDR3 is TGTGCCAGCAGCGTAGGAGTGGAGGTCAGCTATGGCTACACCTTC. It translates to CASSVGVEVSYGYTF.

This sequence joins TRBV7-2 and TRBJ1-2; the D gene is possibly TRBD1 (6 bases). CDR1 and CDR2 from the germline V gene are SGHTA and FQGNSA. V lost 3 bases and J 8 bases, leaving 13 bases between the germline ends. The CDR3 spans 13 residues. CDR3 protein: CASSLQAGEGYTF. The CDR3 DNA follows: TGTGCCAGCAGCTTGCAGGCAGGGGAAGGCTACACCTTC. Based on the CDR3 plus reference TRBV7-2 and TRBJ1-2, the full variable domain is GAGVSQSPSNKVTEKGKDVELRCDPISGHTALYWYRQSLGQGLEFLIYFQGNSAPDKSGLPSDRFSAERTGGSVSTLTIQRTQQEDSAVYLCASSLQAGEGYTFGSGTRLTVV.

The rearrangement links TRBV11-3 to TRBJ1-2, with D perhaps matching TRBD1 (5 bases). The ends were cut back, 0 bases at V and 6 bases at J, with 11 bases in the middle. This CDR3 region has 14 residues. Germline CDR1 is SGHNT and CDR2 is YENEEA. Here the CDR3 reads CASSLDLRGNGYTF. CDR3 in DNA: TGTGCCAGCAGCTTAGACCTCCGGGGGAATGGCTACACCTTC.

CDR3 residues: CASSKTGTYEKLFF. In DNA form, the CDR3 reads TGTGCCAGTAGTAAAACAGGGACGTATGAAAAACTGTTTTTT. The rearrangement uses TRBV19 and TRBJ1-4, with D possibly being TRBD1 (6 bases). Germline-derived CDR1 and CDR2 are LNHDA and SQIVND (reference sequence). The CDR3 has 14 residues. The V end lost 4 bases, the J end lost 6 bases, and 12 bases lay between the germline ends.

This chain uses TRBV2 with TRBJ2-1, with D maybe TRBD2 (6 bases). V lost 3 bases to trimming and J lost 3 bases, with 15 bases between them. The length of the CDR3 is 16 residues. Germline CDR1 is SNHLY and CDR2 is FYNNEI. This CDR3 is CASSEGLAELYNEQFF. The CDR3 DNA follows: TGTGCCAGCAGTGAGGGGTTAGCGGAACTCTACAATGAGCAGTTCTTC.

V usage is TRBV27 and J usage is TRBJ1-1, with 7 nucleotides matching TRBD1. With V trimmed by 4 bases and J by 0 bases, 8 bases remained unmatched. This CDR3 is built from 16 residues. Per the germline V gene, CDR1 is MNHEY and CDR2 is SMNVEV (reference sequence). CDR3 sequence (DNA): TGTGCCAGCAGTTATTCGGGACAGATCATGAACACTGAAGCTTTCTTT. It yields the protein CASSYSGQIMNTEAFF.

CDR3 residues: CATSRDFSQYGYTF. CDR3 DNA sequence: TGTGCCACCAGCAGAGATTTTAGCCAGTATGGCTACACCTTC. The J gene is TRBJ1-2, the V gene TRBV15, with unresolved D. The CDR3 runs 14 residues. V lost 0 bases and J 5 bases, leaving 10 bases between the germline ends. The germline CDR1 and CDR2 sequences are LNHNV and YYDKDF (reference sequence).

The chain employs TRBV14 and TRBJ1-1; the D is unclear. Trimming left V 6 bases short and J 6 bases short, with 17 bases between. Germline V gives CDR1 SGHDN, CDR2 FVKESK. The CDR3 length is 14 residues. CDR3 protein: CASREDREIAEAFF. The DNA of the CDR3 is TGTGCCAGCAGGGAGGATAGGGAAATCGCTGAAGCTTTCTTT. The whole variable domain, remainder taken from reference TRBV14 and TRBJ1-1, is EAGVTQFPSHSVIEKGQTVTLRCDPISGHDNLYWYRRVMGKEIKFLLHFVKESKQDESGMPNNRFLAERTGGTYSTLKVQPAELEDSGVYFCASREDREIAEAFFGQGTRLTVV.

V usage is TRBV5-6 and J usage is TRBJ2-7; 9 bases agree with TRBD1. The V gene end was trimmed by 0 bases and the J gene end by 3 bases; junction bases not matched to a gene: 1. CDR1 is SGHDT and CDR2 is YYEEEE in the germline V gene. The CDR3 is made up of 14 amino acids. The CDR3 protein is CASSLGDRDYEQYF. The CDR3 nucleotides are TGTGCCAGCAGCTTGGGGGACAGGGACTACGAGCAGTACTTC. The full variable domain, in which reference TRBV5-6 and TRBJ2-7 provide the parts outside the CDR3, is DAGVTQSPTHLIKTRGQQVTLRCSPKSGHDTVSWYQQALGQGPQFIFQYYEEEERQRGNFPDRFSGHQFPNYSSELNVNALLLGDSALYLCASSLGDRDYEQYFGPGTRLTVT.

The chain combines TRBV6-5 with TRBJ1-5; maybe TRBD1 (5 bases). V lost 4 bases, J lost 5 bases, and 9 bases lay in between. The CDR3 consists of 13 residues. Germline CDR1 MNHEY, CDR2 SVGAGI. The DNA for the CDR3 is TGTGCCAGCAGTTTATGGGGGGATCAGCCCCAGCATTTT. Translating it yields CASSLWGDQPQHF.

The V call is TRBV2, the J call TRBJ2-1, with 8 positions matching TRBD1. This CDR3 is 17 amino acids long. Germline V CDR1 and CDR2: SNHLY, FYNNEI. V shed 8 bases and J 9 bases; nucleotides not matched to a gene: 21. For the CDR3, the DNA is TGTGCCAGCTATGGTGCGAATGGACAGGGTAGGAAGGGTGAGCAGTTCTTC. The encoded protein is CASYGANGQGRKGEQFF.

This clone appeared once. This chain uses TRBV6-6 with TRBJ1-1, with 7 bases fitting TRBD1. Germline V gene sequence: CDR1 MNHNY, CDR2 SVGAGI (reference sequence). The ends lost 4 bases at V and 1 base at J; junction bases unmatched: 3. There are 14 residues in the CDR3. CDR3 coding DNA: TGTGCCAGCAGTTGGGGGACAGCGAACACTGAAGCTTTCTTT. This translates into CASSWGTANTEAFF.

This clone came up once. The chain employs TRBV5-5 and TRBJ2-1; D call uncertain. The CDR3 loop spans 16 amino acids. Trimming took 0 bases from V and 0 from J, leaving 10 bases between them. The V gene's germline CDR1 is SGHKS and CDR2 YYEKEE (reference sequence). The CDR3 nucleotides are TGTGCCAGCAGCTTGGAAATAGCTTTCTCCTACAATGAGCAGTTCTTC. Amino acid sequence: CASSLEIAFSYNEQFF.

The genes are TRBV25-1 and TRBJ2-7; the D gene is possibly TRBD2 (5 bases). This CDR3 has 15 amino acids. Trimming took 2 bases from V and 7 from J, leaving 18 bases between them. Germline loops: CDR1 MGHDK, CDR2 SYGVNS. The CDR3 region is CASSENPVRSGEQYF. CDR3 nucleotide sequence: TGTGCCAGCAGTGAAAACCCGGTTAGATCGGGGGAGCAGTACTTC.

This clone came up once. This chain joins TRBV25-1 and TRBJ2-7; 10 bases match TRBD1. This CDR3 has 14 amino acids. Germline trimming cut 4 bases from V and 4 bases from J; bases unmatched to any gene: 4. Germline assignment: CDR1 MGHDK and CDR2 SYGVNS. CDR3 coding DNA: TGTGCCAGCAGTGTCCGGGACAGGGGATACGAGCAGTACTTC. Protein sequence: CASSVRDRGYEQYF.